A selection of T cell receptor beta chains follows, all from one sample in a study of early T cells in non-severe SARS-CoV-2 infection. TCRdb independently ran MiXCR on the 5' RACE reads; one entry per CDR3 protein. The table includes 53,000 or so distinct CDR3 sequences, 9% to 15% detected once. Sequencing was performed on whole blood, taken at baseline. The receptors were gathered from an adult who was a healthcare worker with PCR-confirmed SARS-CoV-2 infection or an uninfected control (not recorded which). The CDR3 runs from the conserved cysteine through the conserved F or W. The D gene is left open where the match is weak. The size field is filled for only some rows; it gives once, few, many or a size class.

few TRBJ2-2 TRBD1 TRBV7-3 TGTGCCAGCAGCCAACCGGGACAGGGGAGAACCGGGGAGCTGTTTTTT CASSQPGQGRTGELFF
. TRBJ2-1 . TRBV11-2 TGTGCCAGCAGCTTAGTGTCCCTAAAGGGTGAGCAGTTCTTC CASSLVSLKGEQFF
medium-sized TRBJ2-1 . TRBV3-1 TGTGCCAGCAGCCAACCAACAAACTCCTACAATGAGCAGTTCTTC CASSQPTNSYNEQFF
. TRBJ1-6 . TRBV27 TGTGCCAGCAGTTCTCCCGCCCCGCTGACGTATAATTCACCCCTCCACTTT CASSSPAPLTYNSPLHF
. TRBJ1-3 . TRBV9 TGTGCCAGCAGCGTAGACCAGAACTCTGGAAACACCATATATTTT CASSVDQNSGNTIYF
. TRBJ2-3 TRBD1 TRBV7-9 TGTGCCAGCAGCTTAATGCAGGGGGCAGGAGATACGCAGTATTTT CASSLMQGAGDTQYF
. TRBJ2-2 TRBD1 TRBV7-2 TGTGCCAGCAGCCCCTATCCGACAGGGTTCGGCACCGGGGAGCTGTTTTTT CASSPYPTGFGTGELFF
many TRBJ1-4 TRBD1 TRBV12-3/TRBV12-4 TGTGCCAGCAGACTCGGGACAGGGAATGAAAAACTGTTTTTT CASRLGTGNEKLFF
few TRBJ2-2 TRBD1 TRBV27 TGTGCCAGCAGTAGCGTACAGGGGACATTAAACACCGGGGAGCTGTTTTTT CASSSVQGTLNTGELFF
. TRBJ1-2 TRBD1 TRBV13 TGTGCCAGCAGCCCGGGGGGACAGACTTATGGCTACACCTTC CASSPGGQTYGYTF
many TRBJ2-7 . TRBV28 TGTGCCAGCAGTTTAGAGGGCAGTTGGGGGGAGTACTTC CASSLEGSWGEYF